This entry concerns a single T cell receptor beta chain. Its antigen is still unknown. Germline V gene data show CDR1 as ENHRY and CDR2 as SYGVKD. The V end was cut by 7 bases, the J end by 4 bases, with 14 bases between. This CDR3 comprises 14 residues. These data belong to a study of lymphopenia after photon versus proton radiotherapy. Study-level results: Photon-treated patients lost naive T cells and TCR diversity; proton-treated stayed stable. Oligoclonal CD8+ Temra expansion after nadir drove photon patients' diversity drop. Authors raise, but do not show, better survival with proton therapy. A bigger post-nadir fall in TCR diversity correlated inversely with survival time in deceased patients.

Sequenced by immunoSEQ multiplex PCR; TCRdb stores in-frame clones only, minus some. The data contain 35,000 to 40,000 clones, about 84% of them singletons. The sample in question was peripheral blood, obtained from a patient treated with photon-based radiotherapy. This clonotype originated in a man in his fifties with gastric cancer. This chain joins TRBV10-3 and TRBJ2-1, with TRBD2 as a possible D gene (7 bases). The CDR3 loop is CAITEGEGYNEQFF. Written as DNA, the CDR3 is TGTGCCATCACGGAGGGGGAGGGTTACAATGAGCAGTTCTTC.